This paragraph reports one T cell receptor (beta chain). A much larger clone sits a single nucleotide away, making a read error possible. There are 14 residues in the CDR3. The record originates from a study of T-cell reconstitution after alpha-beta-depleted transplantation in children. Unique molecular identifiers were built into the TCRbeta library. TCRdb reprocessed the PCR reads via MiXCR and lists one record per CDR3 protein. The table lists 150,000 to 200,000 distinct CDR3 sequences, about 6.3% of them singletons, with 3% in the top ten. The input for sequencing was PBMCs from the stem cell graft donor, taken from the stem cell graft. This rearrangement joins TRBV12-3 or TRBV12-4 to TRBJ2-7; TRBD2 might be the D (6 bases). The clonotype comes from a human donor who donated a stem cell graft to a child with Wiskott-Aldrich syndrome. The CDR3 region is CARSLGGDLREQYF. CDR3 coding DNA: TGTGCCAGGAGTTTAGGAGGGGACTTACGCGAGCAGTACTTC.